This entry is about one T cell receptor beta chain. These data come from a study of blood T cell repertoires in COVID-19. The repertoire was sequenced with immunoSEQ multiplex PCR; TCRdb's copy has only in-frame clones and lacks some. This sample carries about 61,000 clones, roughly 90% of them seen once, and the ten largest clones take about a fifth. After removal of 3 bases from V and 3 bases from J, the junction contained 5 bases not matched to a gene. Per germline, CDR1 SGHDT and CDR2 YYEEEE. The CDR3 spans 16 residues. The rearrangement uses TRBV5-6 and TRBJ2-3; TRBD2 matches 12 bases. The clonotype comes from a woman between 45 and 60 years old with active or convalescent COVID-19. The sequenced sample consisted of peripheral blood. The CDR3 region is CASSYRLAGVTDTQYF. The CDR3 DNA sequence: TGTGCCAGCAGCTACCGACTAGCGGGAGTAACAGATACGCAGTATTTT.